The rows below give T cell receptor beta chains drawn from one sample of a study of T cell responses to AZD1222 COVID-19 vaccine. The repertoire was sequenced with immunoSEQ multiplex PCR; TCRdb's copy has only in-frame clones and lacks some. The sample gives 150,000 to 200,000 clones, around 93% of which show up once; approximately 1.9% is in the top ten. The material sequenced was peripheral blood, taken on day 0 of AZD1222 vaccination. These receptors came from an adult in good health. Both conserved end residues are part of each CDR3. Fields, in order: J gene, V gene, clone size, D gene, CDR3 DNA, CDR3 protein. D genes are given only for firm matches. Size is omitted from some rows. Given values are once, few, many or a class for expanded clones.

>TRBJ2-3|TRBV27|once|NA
TGTGCCAGCAGTCCTGACACCTTCACAGATACGCAGTATTTT
CASSPDTFTDTQYF
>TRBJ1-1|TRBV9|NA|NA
TGTGCCAGCAGCAGAGACATGAGCACTGAAGCTTTCTTT
CASSRDMSTEAFF
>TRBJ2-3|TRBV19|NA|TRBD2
TGTGCCAGTAGGAAATCTAGCGGCCGCTCCACAGATACGCAGTATTTT
CASRKSSGRSTDTQYF
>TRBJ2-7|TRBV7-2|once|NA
TGTGCCAGCAGCTTATACACCTCCTACGAGCAGTACTTC
CASSLYTSYEQYF
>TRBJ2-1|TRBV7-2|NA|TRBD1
TGTGCCAGCAATGGGGACAGGCAATACAATGAGCAGTTCTTC
CASNGDRQYNEQFF
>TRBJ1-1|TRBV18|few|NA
TGTGCCAGCTCACAGAACCACTTTTCTACTGGGGCTGAAGCTTTCTTT
CASSQNHFSTGAEAFF
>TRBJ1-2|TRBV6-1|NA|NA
TGTGCCAGCAGTGAAGCCCCAGGGTATAATGGCTACACCTTC
CASSEAPGYNGYTF
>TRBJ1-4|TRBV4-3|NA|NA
TGCGCCAGCAGCATGGCGGGGGTAGAAAAACTGTTTTTT
CASSMAGVEKLFF
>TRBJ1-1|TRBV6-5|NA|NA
TGTGCCAGCGCCCACCGGGGCTCTGAAGCTTTCTTT
CASAHRGSEAFF
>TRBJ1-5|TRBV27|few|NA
TGTGCCAGCAGCTCTCAGGGGTTGGGCAATCAGCCCCAGCATTTT
CASSSQGLGNQPQHF
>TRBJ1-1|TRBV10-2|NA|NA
TGCGCCAGCAGTGACTCAGGGAATTTAGCTTTCTTT
CASSDSGNLAFF
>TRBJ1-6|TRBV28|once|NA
TGTGCCAGCACCATAAGTGGCGGCGAGAATTCACCCCTCCACTTT
CASTISGGENSPLHF
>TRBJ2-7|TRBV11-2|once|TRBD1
TGTGCCAGCAGCTTAAACAGACAGGGGATACACGAGCAGTACTTC
CASSLNRQGIHEQYF
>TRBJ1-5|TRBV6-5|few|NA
TGTGCCAGCTTGCAGGTTCCCCAGCCCCAGCATTTT
CASLQVPQPQHF
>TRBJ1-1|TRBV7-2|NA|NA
TGTGCCAGCAGCACTACCCAGGGCCGCCGGACTGAAGCTTTCTTT
CASSTTQGRRTEAFF
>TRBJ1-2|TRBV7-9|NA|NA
TGTGCCAGCAGCTTATCTAACAGGGATCCTAACTATGGCTACACCTTC
CASSLSNRDPNYGYTF